A single sample is the source of the 24 T cell receptor beta chains below, sequenced in a study of T cell changes during pregnancy in multiple sclerosis. Assay used: immunoSEQ multiplex PCR; TCRdb lists only in-frame clones, some missing. This sample has 69,000 or so clones, with around 90% found just once. The source was peripheral blood, collected in the third trimester of pregnancy. The receptors were sampled from a female donor with multiple sclerosis, enrolled in a pregnancy study.

The chain combines TRBV7-8 with TRBJ1-6; tentative D call: TRBD1 (6 bases). Per the germline V gene, CDR1 is SGHVS and CDR2 is FQNEAQ. Trimming pared 5 bases from V and 6 bases from J, leaving 26 bases between. The CDR3 sequence is 19 residues long. The CDR3 is CASSPGVVYGGFGNSPLHF. CDR3 bases: TGTGCCAGCAGCCCAGGGGTTGTGTACGGGGGGTTCGGTAATTCACCCCTCCACTTT.

This clone was counted once. The chain carries TRBV7-8 and TRBJ1-1; 11 bases agree with TRBD1. CDR3 length: 17 amino acids. CDR1 SGHVS and CDR2 FQNEAQ come from the germline V gene. With V trimmed by 1 base and J by 5 bases, 9 bases remained unmatched. DNA for the CDR3: TGTGCCAGCAGCTTAGATACAGGGACAGGGGGGTGGACTGAAGCTTTCTTT. Translated, it gives CASSLDTGTGGWTEAFF. Using reference TRBV7-8 and TRBJ1-1 for the parts outside the CDR3, the full variable domain is GAGVSQSPRYKVAKRGQDVALRCDPISGHVSLFWYQQALGQGPEFLTYFQNEAQLDKSGLPSDRFFAERPEGSVSTLKIQRTQQEDSAVYLCASSLDTGTGGWTEAFFGQGTRLTVV.

The chain recombines TRBV7-2 with TRBJ2-7, with TRBD2 matching over 9 bases. This CDR3 spans 16 amino acids. The germline V gene encodes CDR1 SGHTA and CDR2 FQGNSA. With V trimmed by 0 bases and J by 7 bases, 10 bases remained unmatched. CDR3 DNA: TGTGCCAGCAGCTTAGCGTCGGCGGGGGGGACCTGGGAGCAGTACTTC. Amino acid sequence: CASSLASAGGTWEQYF.

V gene TRBV5-6 combines with J gene TRBJ2-2; tentatively, D is TRBD2 (5 bases). The length of the CDR3 is 16 residues. Per germline, CDR1 SGHDT and CDR2 YYEEEE. V was pared by 0 bases and J by 3 bases, with 12 bases between. CDR3 in amino acids: CASSLDGDLDTGELFF. The CDR3, as DNA: TGTGCCAGCAGCTTGGACGGGGATCTTGACACCGGGGAGCTGTTTTTT.

The rearrangement uses TRBV30 and TRBJ1-6; no reliable D call. This CDR3 is built from 14 residues. V was trimmed by 2 bases and J by 8 bases, leaving 13 bases between them. Germline V CDR1 and CDR2: GTSNPN, SVGIG (reference sequence). CDR3 DNA: TGTGCCTGGAGTAGGGAGGGTTCGCATTCACCCCTCCACTTT. Translating gives CAWSREGSHSPLHF.

V and J are TRBV27 and TRBJ1-2; D is uncertain. CDR3 length equals 14 residues. The germline V gene encodes CDR1 MNHEY and CDR2 SMNVEV (reference sequence). With 5 bases removed from V and 4 bases from J, the gap between germline ends came to 14 bases. CDR3 DNA sequence: TGTGCCAGCAGTCGTACACCCGGAGGCTATGGCTACACCTTC. Protein sequence: CASSRTPGGYGYTF.

CDR3 DNA sequence: TGTGCCAGCAGCTTACAAGATACGCAGTATTTT. Encoded protein: CASSLQDTQYF. The gene calls are TRBV7-2 and TRBJ2-3; D call uncertain. CDR3 length: 11 residues. Trimming removed 2 bases at V and 5 bases at J, with 2 bases between. CDR1 is SGHTA, CDR2 FQGNSA, per germline.

CDR3 region: CASSQRLSGGILREKLFF. CDR3 DNA: TGTGCCAGCAGCCAAAGATTGTCAGGGGGCATTCTCCGAGAAAAACTGTTTTTT. V is TRBV14 and J is TRBJ1-4; 8 bases map to TRBD1. The CDR3 spans 18 residues. J lost 8 bases, V lost 2 bases, and 16 bases had no gene match. Germline lookup yields CDR1 SGHDN and CDR2 FVKESK.

The chain recombines TRBV19 with TRBJ2-3; TRBD2 is a possible D gene (6 bases). The germline gives CDR1 LNHDA, CDR2 SQIVND (reference sequence). The CDR3 is 13 residues long. V was cut by 1 base and J by 6 bases, with 8 bases left in between. Here the CDR3 reads CASSIAGGDTQYF. CDR3 nucleotides: TGTGCCAGTAGTATAGCTGGGGGGGATACGCAGTATTTT.

This chain links TRBV30 with TRBJ1-2; D perhaps matches TRBD1 (6 bases). Trimming cost V 2 bases and J 6 bases, with 13 bases left between them. The germline V gene encodes CDR1 GTSNPN and CDR2 SVGIG (reference sequence). The CDR3 totals 13 residues. Written as DNA, the CDR3 is TGTGCCTGGAGTACGGGGACACAGAATGGCTACACCTTC. Translated: CAWSTGTQNGYTF.

The V gene is TRBV9, the J gene TRBJ2-7, with 9 bases matching TRBD1. V lost 4 bases to trimming and J lost 3 bases; unmatched junction nucleotides: 2. Germline CDR1 reads SGDLS; CDR2 reads YYNGEE. The CDR3 totals 13 residues. In DNA, the CDR3 is TGTGCCAGCAGCCGGGGACAGGGCTACGAGCAGTACTTC. Its translation is CASSRGQGYEQYF.

In its sample, this clone was seen once. The V gene is TRBV4-1, the J gene TRBJ1-1, with D uncertain. With 4 bases removed from V and 1 base from J, the gap between germline ends came to 7 bases. Looked up from germline, CDR1 is MGHRA and CDR2 is YSYEKL. CDR3 length equals 13 residues. In DNA, the CDR3 is TGCGCCAGCAGCCTCAGTGGGAACACTGAAGCTTTCTTT. Protein sequence: CASSLSGNTEAFF.

The chain recombines TRBV7-6 with TRBJ2-7; D is unresolved. Germline assignment: CDR1 SGHVS and CDR2 FNYEAQ. V was pared by 5 bases and J by 5 bases, with 10 bases between. This CDR3 is 12 amino acids long. Here the CDR3 reads CASSHGLNEQYF. In DNA, the CDR3 is TGTGCCAGCAGCCATGGGCTCAACGAGCAGTACTTC.

V is TRBV7-2 and J is TRBJ1-1; a possible D gene is TRBD1 (6 bases). V was shortened by 5 bases and J by 5 bases, with 24 bases between the two germline ends. Germline V gene data show CDR1 as SGHTA and CDR2 as FQGNSA. The CDR3 sequence is 17 residues long. CDR3 nucleotides: TGTGCCAGCAGCCCCCGGGAGGGGGTCTATGTTGGGACTGAAGCTTTCTTT. Its protein is CASSPREGVYVGTEAFF.

This rearrangement joins TRBV18 to TRBJ2-7, with D unclear. This CDR3 is 14 amino acids long. Trimming left V 5 bases short and J 0 bases short, with 11 bases between. Looked up from germline, CDR1 is KGHSH and CDR2 is LQKENI. CDR3 region: CASSTTRTSYEQYF. The CDR3 region has the DNA TGTGCCAGCTCAACGACACGTACCTCCTACGAGCAGTACTTC.

The CDR3 DNA reads TGTGCCAGTAGTGCCACGGGGGGCGAGGGGACCCAGTACTTC. This encodes CASSATGGEGTQYF. This chain uses TRBV19 with TRBJ2-5, with TRBD2 as a possible D gene (7 bases). The CDR3 length is 14 residues. The germline V and J ends were trimmed by 5 bases and 7 bases, with 17 bases remaining between them. CDR1 LNHDA and CDR2 SQIVND come from the germline V gene (reference sequence). Full variable domain (rest looked up from reference TRBV19 and TRBJ2-5): DGGITQSPKYLFRKEGQNVTLSCEQNLNHDAMYWYRQDPGQGLRLIYYSQIVNDFQKGDIAEGYSVSREKKESFPLTVTSAQKNPTAFYLCASSATGGEGTQYFGPGTRLLVL.

V is TRBV6-6 and J is TRBJ2-1; 9 positions agree with TRBD2. The CDR3 length is 15 residues. Losses at the gene ends were 0 bases for V and 6 bases for J; bases not matched to a gene: 3. CDR1 and CDR2 (germline): MNHNY, SVGAGI (reference sequence). The CDR3, as DNA: TGTGCCAGCAGTTACTCGGGCGGGGGGGGCAATGAGCAGTTCTTC. Translating it yields CASSYSGGGGNEQFF.

The chain employs TRBV6-4 and TRBJ2-3, with 12 positions matching TRBD2. The CDR3 runs to 14 residues. CDR1 is MRHNA and CDR2 is SNTAGT in the germline V gene. Trimming at V came to 4 bases and at J to 4 bases, leaving 0 bases not matched to a gene. Here the CDR3 reads CASSGTSGADTQYF. The CDR3 DNA follows: TGTGCCAGCAGTGGGACTAGCGGGGCAGATACGCAGTATTTT.

Only one count was recorded for this clone. V usage is TRBV4-1 and J usage is TRBJ2-7; TRBD1 aligns across 12 bases. Germline V gene lookup returns CDR1 MGHRA and CDR2 YSYEKL. The CDR3 runs to 15 residues. Trimming cost V 3 bases and J 5 bases; bases outside gene matches: 5. The CDR3 DNA sequence: TGCGCCAGCAGCCAGAGGGACAGGGGGCTTGACGAGCAGTACTTC. Amino acid sequence: CASSQRDRGLDEQYF.

In this sample, this clone turned up a few times. V is TRBV2 and J is TRBJ1-4, with D unclear. This CDR3 contains 14 residues. Germline loops: CDR1 SNHLY, CDR2 FYNNEI. Trimming pared 2 bases from V and 10 bases from J, leaving 14 bases between. The CDR3 coding sequence is TGTGCCAGCAGTGAATTAAGCTCTTACGGAAAACTGTTTTTT. Its protein is CASSELSSYGKLFF.

The rearrangement links TRBV27 to TRBJ2-3, with 7 positions matching TRBD2. The CDR3 spans 19 residues. CDR1 is MNHEY and CDR2 is SMNVEV in the germline V gene (reference sequence). V was pared by 6 bases and J by 2 bases, with 20 bases of the junction left unmatched. The CDR3 here is CASRNPPGSSGAITDTQYF. The CDR3 DNA sequence: TGTGCCAGCAGAAACCCTCCGGGTAGCAGCGGGGCTATCACAGATACGCAGTATTTT.

The chain combines TRBV11-2 with TRBJ2-7; the D gene is possibly TRBD2 (6 bases). The CDR3 has 13 amino acids. V was trimmed by 5 bases and J by 3 bases, leaving 11 bases between them. CDR1 is SGHAT, CDR2 FQNNGV, per germline. CDR3 protein: CASSPGLYYEQYF. In nucleotides, the CDR3 is TGTGCCAGCAGCCCGGGACTTTACTACGAGCAGTACTTC.

CDR3 protein: CASSLRTGASYEQYF. Written as DNA, the CDR3 is TGTGCCAGCAGCTTACGGACAGGCGCCTCCTACGAGCAGTACTTC. J is TRBJ2-7 and V is TRBV5-4, with 7 positions matching TRBD1. This CDR3 is 15 amino acids long. Germline V gene lookup returns CDR1 SGHNT and CDR2 YYREEE (reference sequence). The V segment lost 2 bases and the J segment 0 bases; nucleotides outside the gene matches: 5.

The rearrangement joins TRBV30 to TRBJ2-1, with 9 bases matching TRBD2. The CDR3 sequence is 18 residues long. Germline V CDR1 and CDR2: GTSNPN, SVGIG (reference sequence). Losses at the gene ends were 4 bases for V and 0 bases for J; bases not matched to a gene: 13. The CDR3 reads CAWTGLAGGLSSYNEQFF. The CDR3 coding sequence is TGTGCCTGGACCGGGTTGGCGGGGGGGTTAAGCTCCTACAATGAGCAGTTCTTC.